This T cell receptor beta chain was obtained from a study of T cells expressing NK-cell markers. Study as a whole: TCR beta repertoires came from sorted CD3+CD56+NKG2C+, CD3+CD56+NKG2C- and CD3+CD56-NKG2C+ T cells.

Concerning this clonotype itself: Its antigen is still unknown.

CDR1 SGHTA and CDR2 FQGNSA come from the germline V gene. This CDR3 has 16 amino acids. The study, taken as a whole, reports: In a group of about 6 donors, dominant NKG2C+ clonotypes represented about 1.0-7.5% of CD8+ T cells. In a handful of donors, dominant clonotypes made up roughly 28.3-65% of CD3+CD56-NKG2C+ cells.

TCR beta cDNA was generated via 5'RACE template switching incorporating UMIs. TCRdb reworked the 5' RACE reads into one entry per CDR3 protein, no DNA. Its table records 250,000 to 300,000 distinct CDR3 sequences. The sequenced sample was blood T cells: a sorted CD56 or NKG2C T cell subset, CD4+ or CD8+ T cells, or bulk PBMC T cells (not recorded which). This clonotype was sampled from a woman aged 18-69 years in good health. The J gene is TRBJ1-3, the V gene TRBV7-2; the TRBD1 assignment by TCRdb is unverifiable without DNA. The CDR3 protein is CASSYRGTGTRNTIYF.